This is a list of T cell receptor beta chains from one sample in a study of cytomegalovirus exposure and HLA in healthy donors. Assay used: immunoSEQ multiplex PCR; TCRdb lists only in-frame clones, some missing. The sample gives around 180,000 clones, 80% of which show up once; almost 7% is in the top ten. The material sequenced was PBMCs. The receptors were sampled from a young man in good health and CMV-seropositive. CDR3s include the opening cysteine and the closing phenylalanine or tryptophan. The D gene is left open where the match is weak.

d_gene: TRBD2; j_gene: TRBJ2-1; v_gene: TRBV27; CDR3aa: CASSPPAGGSDEQFF
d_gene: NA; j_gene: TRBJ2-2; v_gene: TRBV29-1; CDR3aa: CSAAGLRDGELFF
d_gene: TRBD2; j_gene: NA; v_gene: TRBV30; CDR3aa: CAWSAAPRLAATYEQYF
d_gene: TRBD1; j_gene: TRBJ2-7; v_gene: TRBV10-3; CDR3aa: CAISETGAYEQYF
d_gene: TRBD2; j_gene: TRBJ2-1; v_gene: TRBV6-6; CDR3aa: CASSLSGTSSSNEQFF
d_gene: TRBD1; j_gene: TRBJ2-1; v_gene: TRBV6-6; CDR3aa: CASRTQDRAWNEQFF
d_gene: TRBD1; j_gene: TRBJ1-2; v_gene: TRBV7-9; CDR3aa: CASHAGQGVDGYTF
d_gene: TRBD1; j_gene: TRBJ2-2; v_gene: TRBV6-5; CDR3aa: CASTRTGRTGELFF
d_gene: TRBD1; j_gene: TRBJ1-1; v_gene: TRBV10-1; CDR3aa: CASSQRTGGGHTEAFF
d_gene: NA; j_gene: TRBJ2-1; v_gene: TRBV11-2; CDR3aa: CASSLVAERYNEQFF
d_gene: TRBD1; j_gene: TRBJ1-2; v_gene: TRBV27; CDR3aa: CASSRSGQGAYGYTF
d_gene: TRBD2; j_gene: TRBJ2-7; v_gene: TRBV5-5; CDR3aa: CASSLFGTSGRLYEQYF
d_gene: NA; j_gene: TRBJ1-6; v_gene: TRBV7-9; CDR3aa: CASSNGQTENSPLHF
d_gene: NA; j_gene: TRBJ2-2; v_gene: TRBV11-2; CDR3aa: CASSFTTTMNTGELFF
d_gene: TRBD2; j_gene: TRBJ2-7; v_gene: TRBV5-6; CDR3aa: CASKTLAGTPLEQYF
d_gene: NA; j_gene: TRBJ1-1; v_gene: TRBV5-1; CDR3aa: CASSLYGENTEAFF